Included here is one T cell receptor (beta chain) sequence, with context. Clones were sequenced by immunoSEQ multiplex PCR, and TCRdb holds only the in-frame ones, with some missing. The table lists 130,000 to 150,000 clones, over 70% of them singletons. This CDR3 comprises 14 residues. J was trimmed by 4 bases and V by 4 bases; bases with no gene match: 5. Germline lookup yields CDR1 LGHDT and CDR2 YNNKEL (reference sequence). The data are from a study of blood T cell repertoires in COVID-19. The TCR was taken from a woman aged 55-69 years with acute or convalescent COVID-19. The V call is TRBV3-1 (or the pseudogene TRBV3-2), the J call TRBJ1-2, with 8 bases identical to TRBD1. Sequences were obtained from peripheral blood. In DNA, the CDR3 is TGTGCCAGCAGCCCCGGACAGGGAGGCTATGGCTACACCTTC. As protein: CASSPGQGGYGYTF.